The next 8 T cell receptor beta chains were all read from a single sample in a study of identical twins (dated by TCRdb to about 2016). Receptor amplification or capture employed 5' RACE. Sequenced using an Illumina HiSeq 2000. Using fastp at Q25 and MiXCR, TCRdb reprocessed the public reads and kept productive beta chains. Entries are consolidated by CDR3 protein sequence, retaining the most common genes and DNA. This sample lists roughly 230,000 distinct CDR3 sequences; around 8% were detected once. Of the sample, approximately 3% falls within the top ten clones. These data also featured in a second study, about yellow fever vaccine responses in identical twins.

Sequenced material: CD8+ T cells sorted from blood. All receptors come from a woman in her late teens or twenties in good health.

This clonotype appeared many times. This rearrangement joins TRBV14 to TRBJ2-7; a possible D gene is TRBD1 (6 bases). The CDR3 contains 14 residues. Trimming removed 1 base at V and 3 bases at J, with 10 bases between. Germline CDR1 reads SGHDN; CDR2 reads FVKESK. CDR3 amino acids: CASSQVAGDYEQYF. The DNA for the CDR3 is TGTGCCAGCAGCCAAGTGGCAGGGGACTACGAGCAGTACTTC.

This clonotype was seen many times. The chain joins TRBV10-3 to TRBJ2-7; the match to TRBD1 covers 10 bases. J was trimmed by 3 bases and V by 3 bases; bases with no gene match: 2. CDR1 and CDR2 from the germline V gene are ENHRY and SYGVKD. This CDR3 has 14 residues. CDR3 residues: CAISDRDRGYEQYF. The CDR3 nucleotides are TGTGCCATCAGTGACCGGGACAGGGGCTACGAGCAGTACTTC.

This chain joins TRBV7-9 and TRBJ2-1; unclear D gene. Trimming pared 3 bases from V and 3 bases from J, leaving 12 bases between. CDR1 and CDR2 (germline): SEHNR, FQNEAQ (reference sequence). The CDR3 consists of 15 residues. The CDR3 bases are TGTGCCAGCAGCTTGGGGTGGACGGACTACAATGAGCAGTTCTTC. This codes for CASSLGWTDYNEQFF.

This clonotype was counted many times. This chain links TRBV29-1 with TRBJ2-7; 7 nucleotides match TRBD1. Germline values: CDR1 SQVTM, CDR2 ANQGSEA. The CDR3 has 12 residues. Losses at the gene ends were 6 bases for V and 3 bases for J; bases not matched to a gene: 5. The CDR3 protein is CSVWDSLYEQYF. The DNA for the CDR3 is TGCAGCGTATGGGACAGCCTCTACGAGCAGTACTTC.

This clonotype has at least ten counts. The chain has TRBV28 and TRBJ2-3; 9 nucleotides match TRBD2. The germline gives CDR1 MDHEN, CDR2 SYDVKM. The CDR3 has 17 amino acids. Trimming took 2 bases from V and 0 from J; bases not matched to a gene: 6. This chain's CDR3 is CASSLGRLAGSTDTQYF. For the CDR3, the DNA is TGTGCCAGCAGTTTAGGTAGGCTAGCGGGAAGCACAGATACGCAGTATTTT.

This clonotype was observed many times. V is TRBV4-2 and J is TRBJ2-3, with D perhaps TRBD1 (5 bases). CDR1 and CDR2 from the germline V gene are LGHNA and YNFKEQ. The CDR3 contains 16 residues. V dropped 1 base and J dropped 4 bases, with 15 bases sitting between them. Here the CDR3 reads CASSQGSGFDPDTQYF. Written as DNA, the CDR3 is TGTGCCAGCAGCCAAGGTTCAGGGTTCGATCCAGATACGCAGTATTTT.

This clonotype has a count of ten or more. This chain joins TRBV6-4 and TRBJ2-1; 7 nucleotides line up with TRBD2. This CDR3 has 14 residues. Germline-derived CDR1 and CDR2 are MRHNA and SNTAGT. After removal of 5 bases from V and 5 bases from J, the junction contained 6 bases not matched to a gene. The CDR3 DNA follows: TGTGCCAGCAGTCCCTCCGGGACTAACAATGAGCAGTTCTTC. It codes for CASSPSGTNNEQFF.

A few counts support this clonotype. The V call is TRBV7-9, the J call TRBJ2-3, with D perhaps matching TRBD1 (5 bases). The CDR3 sequence is 13 residues long. Germline V CDR1 and CDR2: SEHNR, FQNEAQ (reference sequence). The V end was cut by 7 bases, the J end by 4 bases, with 12 bases between. In nucleotides, the CDR3 is TGTGCCAGCATGGGCAGGGCCCCAGATACGCAGTATTTT. Amino acids: CASMGRAPDTQYF.